The source of this T cell receptor beta chain is a study of technical replicates of blood from a handful of donors. The length of the CDR3 is 14 residues. Germline CDR1 MDHEN, CDR2 SYDVKM. V was clipped by 2 bases and J by 4 bases, with 9 bases between them. This clone was recorded only once. The data were produced by immunoSEQ multiplex PCR, yet TCRdb's version contains in-frame clones alone and is incomplete. This sample has 60,000 to 90,000 clones, with 95% to 97% found just once. What was sequenced was T cells isolated from PBMCs. The origin of this receptor is a human donor in good health. The chain recombines TRBV28 with TRBJ2-4, with D possibly TRBD1 on 5 matching bases. The DNA for the CDR3 is TGTGCCAGCAGTTTAATATACAGGAAAAACATTCAGTACTTC. Its translation is CASSLIYRKNIQYF.